Shown below are 26 T cell receptor beta chains from a single sample sequenced in a study of T cells in Graves' hyperthyroidism and ophthalmopathy. The CDR3 regions of TCR beta were amplified from RNA transcripts. In the first-round RT-PCR of the TCR CDR3, the HTBI primer set was used. In TCRdb, the multiplex PCR reads were re-called with MiXCR into one record per CDR3 protein. Of around 240,000 distinct CDR3 sequences listed, about 16% were seen once; the top ten hold around 28%. Sequencing input: blood. These receptors came from a woman between 18 and 29 years old with Graves' ophthalmopathy.

Ten or more counts support this clonotype. This chain uses TRBV5-6 with TRBJ2-7; TRBD1 aligns across 7 bases. This CDR3 contains 15 residues. V shed 3 bases, J shed 6 bases, and the junction held 12 bases outside the gene matches. In germline, CDR1 is SGHDT, CDR2 YYEEEE. CDR3 protein: CASSSRTGAHLEQYF. The CDR3 DNA is TGTGCCAGCAGCTCCCGGACAGGAGCCCACCTCGAGCAGTACTTC. Supplemented by reference TRBV5-6 and TRBJ2-7, the full variable domain reads DAGVTQSPTHLIKTRGQQVTLRCSPKSGHDTVSWYQQALGQGPQFIFQYYEEEERQRGNFPDRFSGHQFPNYSSELNVNALLLGDSALYLCASSSRTGAHLEQYFGPGTRLTVT.

This clonotype came up many times. The chain joins TRBV10-3 to TRBJ1-5, with D perhaps TRBD1 (6 bases). From germline, CDR1 is ENHRY and CDR2 SYGVKD. The CDR3 loop spans 13 amino acids. V was cut by 3 bases and J by 5 bases, with 8 bases left in between. The CDR3 DNA reads as TGTGCCATCAGTGAACAGGGTGATCAGCCCCAGCATTTT. This sequence encodes CAISEQGDQPQHF.

This clonotype was observed many times. The rearrangement joins TRBV20-1 to TRBJ2-5; 8 bases are a match to TRBD2. V was clipped by 5 bases and J by 2 bases; unmatched bases: 7. This CDR3 region has 14 residues. The germline gives CDR1 DFQATT, CDR2 SNEGSKA (reference sequence). The CDR3 loop is CSAPPIAGQETQYF. In DNA, the CDR3 is TGCAGTGCTCCGCCCATAGCGGGACAAGAGACCCAGTACTTC.

This clonotype was counted ten times or more. The chain joins TRBV5-1 to TRBJ1-1; 8 nucleotides line up with TRBD1. CDR1 is SGHRS, CDR2 YFSETQ, per germline. The CDR3 runs to 12 residues. The J segment lost 7 bases and the V segment lost 4 bases, leaving 3 bases of the junction unmatched. This CDR3 reads CASSGDRIEAFF. Written as DNA, the CDR3 is TGCGCCAGCAGCGGGGACAGGATTGAAGCTTTCTTT. Based on the CDR3 plus reference TRBV5-1 and TRBJ1-1, the full variable domain is KAGVTQTPRYLIKTRGQQVTLSCSPISGHRSVSWYQQTPGQGLQFLFEYFSETQRNKGNFPGRFSGRQFSNSRSEMNVSTLELGDSALYLCASSGDRIEAFFGQGTRLTVV.

This clonotype was seen repeatedly, ten times or more. The J gene is TRBJ2-5, the V gene TRBV28; no definite D call. Germline V lookup: CDR1 MDHEN, CDR2 SYDVKM. The CDR3 contains 14 residues. Trimming removed 6 bases at V and 1 base at J, with 12 bases between. DNA of the CDR3: TGTGCCAGCAGCGACACAGCGATCCAAGAGACCCAGTACTTC. This translates into CASSDTAIQETQYF. Full variable domain (remainder filled in from reference TRBV28 and TRBJ2-5): DVKVTQSSRYLVKRTGEKVFLECVQDMDHENMFWYRQDPGLGLRLIYFSYDVKMKEKGDIPEGYSVSREKKERFSLILESASTNQTSMYLCASSDTAIQETQYFGPGTRLLVL.

This clonotype was observed at least ten times. The chain combines TRBV7-9 with TRBJ1-1, with 7 bases identical to TRBD1. CDR3 length: 17 amino acids. Trimming at V came to 2 bases and at J to 0 bases, leaving 9 bases not matched to a gene. The germline CDR1 and CDR2 sequences are SEHNR and FQNEAQ (reference sequence). As DNA, the CDR3 is TGTGCCAGCAGCTTATTCAGGGGGGGCGTACTGAACACTGAAGCTTTCTTT. Residues: CASSLFRGGVLNTEAFF.

There are many counts of this clonotype. CDR3 bases: TGCAGTGCTAGAGATTCGGGGGCTAGCGGGAGTGGAAAGACCCAGTACTTC. This sequence encodes CSARDSGASGSGKTQYF. The chain recombines TRBV20-1 with TRBJ2-5; 10 bases align to TRBD2. Looked up from germline, CDR1 is DFQATT and CDR2 is SNEGSKA (reference sequence). This CDR3 has 17 amino acids. Trimming took 0 bases from V and 6 from J; bases not matched to a gene: 13.

This clonotype was counted at least ten times. The chain is built from TRBV15 and TRBJ1-1; D possibly corresponds to TRBD1 (5 bases). Looked up from germline, CDR1 is LNHNV and CDR2 is YYDKDF (reference sequence). The CDR3 spans 15 residues. Trimming shortened V by 8 bases and J by 4 bases, and 20 bases separated the two germline ends. The CDR3 loop is CATRDRGFGSTEAFF. CDR3 sequence (DNA): TGTGCCACCCGGGACCGTGGCTTTGGTAGCACTGAAGCTTTCTTT.

This clonotype was seen repeatedly, ten times or more. The chain recombines TRBV29-1 with TRBJ2-7; no definite D call. The CDR3 is 12 residues long. Germline CDR1 and CDR2: SQVTM and ANQGSEA. Trimming removed 7 bases at V and 2 bases at J, with 12 bases between. CDR3 coding DNA: TGCAGCGCCGGGCCCACAACCTACGAGCAGTACTTC. Amino acids: CSAGPTTYEQYF.

This clonotype was counted at least ten times. V and J are TRBV5-8 and TRBJ2-2; no reliable D call. Per the germline V gene, CDR1 is SGHTS and CDR2 is YDEGEE. The CDR3 sequence is 15 residues long. V lost 0 bases, J lost 1 base, and 7 bases lay in between. Here the CDR3 reads CASSLDRKNTGELFF. The CDR3 region has the DNA TGTGCCAGCAGCTTGGATAGGAAGAACACCGGGGAGCTGTTTTTT. The full variable domain, rest sourced from reference TRBV5-8 and TRBJ2-2, is EAGVTQSPTHLIKTRGQQATLRCSPISGHTSVYWYQQALGLGLQFLLWYDEGEERNRGNFPPRFSGRQFPNYSSELNVNALELEDSALYLCASSLDRKNTGELFFGEGSRLTVL.

This clonotype has ten or more counts. The V and J genes are TRBV29-1 and TRBJ1-1; D unclear. Germline lookup yields CDR1 SQVTM and CDR2 ANQGSEA. The CDR3 totals 13 residues. The CDR3 is CNAREGSNTEAFF. CDR3 nucleotides: TGCAACGCGAGGGAAGGCTCGAACACTGAAGCTTTCTTT.

The CDR3 reads CASSSASGGARETQYF. The CDR3 coding sequence is TGTGCCAGCAGCTCTGCTAGCGGGGGGGCCCGGGAGACCCAGTACTTC. The genes are TRBV11-2 and TRBJ2-5, with 12 bases matching TRBD2. The V segment lost 4 bases and the J segment 5 bases; nucleotides outside the gene matches: 8. CDR3 length equals 16 residues. Germline V gene sequence: CDR1 SGHAT, CDR2 FQNNGV.

This clonotype was seen at least ten times. The rearrangement uses TRBV7-9 and TRBJ2-3; maybe TRBD1 (5 bases). V was clipped by 5 bases and J by 0 bases, with 9 bases between them. Germline loops: CDR1 SEHNR, CDR2 FQNEAQ (reference sequence). This CDR3 comprises 14 residues. The DNA of the CDR3 is TGTGCCAGCAGCACTCGACAGAGCACAGATACGCAGTATTTT. Amino acid sequence: CASSTRQSTDTQYF.

This clonotype showed up many times. The chain is built from TRBV29-1 and TRBJ2-3; TRBD2 matches at 7 bases. The V gene end was trimmed by 7 bases and the J gene end by 3 bases; junction bases not matched to a gene: 10. The CDR3 is 14 amino acids. Germline CDR1 is SQVTM and CDR2 is ANQGSEA. The CDR3 loop is CSGEGRELTDTQYF. CDR3 coding DNA: TGCAGCGGTGAGGGGCGGGAGTTAACAGATACGCAGTATTTT.

This clonotype has ten or more counts. The gene calls are TRBV20-1 and TRBJ2-7; TRBD2 matches at 10 bases. This CDR3 is 14 amino acids long. Looked up from germline, CDR1 is DFQATT and CDR2 is SNEGSKA (reference sequence). V shed 4 bases and J 4 bases; nucleotides not matched to a gene: 7. CDR3 nucleotide sequence: TGCAGTGCTATTTCTAGCGGGGGCCGTTACGAGCAGTACTTC. Its translation: CSAISSGGRYEQYF.

This clonotype has at least ten counts. The chain carries TRBV7-8 and TRBJ2-5, with TRBD2 as a possible D gene (6 bases). The CDR3 length is 15 residues. CDR1 and CDR2 from the germline V gene are SGHVS and FQNEAQ. V was shortened by 5 bases and J by 5 bases, with 18 bases between the two germline ends. CDR3 in amino acids: CASSQTDSGGETQYF. The DNA for the CDR3 is TGTGCCAGCAGCCAAACCGATAGCGGCGGGGAGACCCAGTACTTC.

This clonotype was observed at least ten times. This chain links TRBV11-3 with TRBJ2-1; 14 bases are a match to TRBD2. CDR3 length equals 20 residues. The germline V gene has CDR1 SGHNT and CDR2 YENEEA. Unmatched junction bases numbered 12, after V lost 4 bases and J lost 1 base. CDR3 DNA: TGTGCCAGCAGCTCCAGGACGGGACTAGCGGGGGTCCCATCCTACAATGAGCAGTTCTTC. Its translation: CASSSRTGLAGVPSYNEQFF.

In the case of this clonotype: It may be a read error: a sequence one base away is much more abundant. The chain links TRBV20-1 to TRBJ2-3; D is uncertain. The CDR3 is made up of 13 amino acids. Germline V gives CDR1 DFQATT, CDR2 SNEGSKA (reference sequence). The CDR3 bases are TGCAGTGCTAGAGAGACCGGCACAGATACGCAGTGTTTT. This gives the protein CSARETGTDTQCF.

A word on this clonotype: A much larger clone sits a single nucleotide away, making a read error possible. The chain has TRBV4-3 and TRBJ2-2; D could derive from TRBD1 or TRBD2 (7 bases each). CDR3 length: 15 amino acids. Germline CDR1 is LGHNA and CDR2 is YSLEER. CDR3 bases: TGCGCCAGCAGCCAAGAGTCAGGGGGGGCCGGGGAGCTGCTTTTT. Translated, it gives CASSQESGGAGELLF.

This clonotype was picked up many times. The junction shows a germline mismatch at one end, possibly a read error. The J gene is TRBJ2-1, the V gene TRBV7-7, with 9 bases identical to TRBD2. The CDR3 is 16 residues long. Germline V CDR1 and CDR2: SSHAT, FNYEAQ (reference sequence). CDR3 sequence reads: CASSLGVGGRGNEQFF. CDR3 DNA sequence: TGTGCTAGCAGCTTAGGTGTCGGCGGGAGGGGGAATGAGCAGTTCTTC.

Many counts were recorded for this clonotype. The genes are TRBV12-3 or TRBV12-4 and TRBJ1-1; perhaps TRBD1 as D (5 bases). V lost 4 bases and J lost 6, with 12 bases in between. This CDR3 has 13 residues. Here the CDR3 DNA reads TGTGCCAGCAGTTCACCGGGGCGCTCTGAAGCTTTCTTT. Protein: CASSSPGRSEAFF.

As regards this clonotype: A much larger clone lies one base from this, so it may be a read error. The rearrangement links TRBV4-1 to TRBJ1-1; D is unclear. Germline CDR1 and CDR2: MGHRA and YSYEKL. The CDR3 totals 16 residues. The CDR3 DNA reads as TGTGCCAGCAGCGCAGTCGAGAATACGGTGGGGTCTGGAGCTTTCTTT. Protein product: CASSAVENTVGSGAFF.

This clonotype has a count of ten or more. The chain recombines TRBV6-2 or TRBV6-3 with TRBJ1-1; D uncertain. The CDR3 runs to 14 residues. Germline CDR1 and CDR2: MNHEY and SVGEGT. The germline V and J ends were trimmed by 3 bases and 1 base, with 9 bases remaining between them. DNA for the CDR3: TGTGCCAGCAGTTATTTAGGTGCGAACACTGAAGCTTTCTTT. It specifies CASSYLGANTEAFF.

V gene TRBV15 combines with J gene TRBJ1-2; D may be TRBD1 (5 bases). Looked up from germline, CDR1 is LNHNV and CDR2 is YYDKDF (reference sequence). The ends were cut back, 0 bases at V and 7 bases at J, with 12 bases in the middle. The CDR3 consists of 14 residues. CDR3 residues: CATSRDQKGLGYTF. The DNA of the CDR3 is TGTGCCACCAGCAGAGATCAGAAGGGGCTTGGCTACACCTTC.

At least ten counts were recorded for this clonotype. The gene calls are TRBV6-2 or TRBV6-3 and TRBJ2-1; 9 bases agree with TRBD2. Looked up from germline, CDR1 is MNHEY and CDR2 is SVGEGT. V lost 8 bases to trimming and J lost 4 bases; unmatched junction nucleotides: 6. CDR3 length: 14 amino acids. The CDR3 region has the DNA TGTGCCAGCTGGGCGGCGGGAGGGTACAATGAGCAGTTCTTC. Its protein is CASWAAGGYNEQFF.

This clonotype was detected many times. This chain uses TRBV29-1 with TRBJ2-7; possibly TRBD1 or TRBD2 for D (6 bases each). With 3 bases removed from V and 7 bases from J, the gap between germline ends came to 16 bases. This CDR3 region has 13 residues. Germline CDR1 reads SQVTM; CDR2 reads ANQGSEA. The CDR3 sequence: CSVEGLGRGEQYF. The CDR3 coding sequence is TGCAGCGTTGAGGGACTCGGAAGGGGGGAGCAGTACTTC.